A single sample is the source of the 2 T cell receptor beta chains below, sequenced in a study of blood T cell repertoires in COVID-19. TCRdb's copy holds only in-frame clones and misses some; the assay was immunoSEQ multiplex PCR. The table shows some 190,000 clones, with 84% occurring only once. The material sequenced was PBMCs or T cells enriched from blood (not recorded which). The receptors shown here come from a woman in her 30s who had been exposed to COVID-19.

V and J are TRBV20-1 and TRBJ2-7; perhaps TRBD2 as D (7 bases). V lost 5 bases, J lost 7 bases, and 12 bases lay in between. Germline V lookup: CDR1 DFQATT, CDR2 SNEGSKA (reference sequence). This CDR3 has 11 residues. The CDR3 here is CSARGAREQYF. CDR3 DNA sequence: TGCAGTGCTCGGGGGGCGCGTGAGCAGTACTTC.

This chain uses TRBV7-6 with TRBJ2-7; TRBD1 is a possible D gene (5 bases). Germline assignment: CDR1 SGHVS and CDR2 FNYEAQ. V lost 2 bases and J 5 bases, leaving 16 bases between the germline ends. The CDR3 totals 15 residues. The CDR3 reads CASSLSQGTFNEQYF. The CDR3 nucleotides read TGTGCCAGCAGCTTATCTCAGGGCACGTTCAACGAGCAGTACTTC. Full variable domain (rest looked up from reference TRBV7-6 and TRBJ2-7): GAGVSQSPRYKVTKRGQDVALRCDPISGHVSLYWYRQALGQGPEFLTYFNYEAQQDKSGLPNDRFSAERPEGSISTLTIQRTEQRDSAMYRCASSLSQGTFNEQYFGPGTRLTVT.